Included here is one T cell receptor (beta chain) sequence, with context. No antigen is known for it. Researchers ran the PCR with 60 Vbeta and 13 Jbeta primers. Sequencing was performed with immunoSEQ multiplex PCR; in TCRdb, only in-frame clones are kept and a portion is missing. Among a few hundred thousand clones listed, roughly 91% were seen once. The data were obtained in a study of cytomegalovirus exposure and HLA in healthy donors. Study background: Unique TCR beta sequences numbering over 100 million came from about 179 million T cells in an earlier analysis. General study findings and limits: Per a prior analysis, the majority of TCR beta V segments were productive roughly 87% or roughly 30% of the time. According to reports, the classifier identified cytomegalovirus status with high specificity and sensitivity. Fewer N-insertions (relative to the roughly 720-donor mean) were reportedly seen in an Asian-associated ancestry cluster in a later analysis.

The germline gives CDR1 SGHVS, CDR2 FQNEAQ. This CDR3 comprises 15 residues. Germline trimming cut 4 bases from V and 7 bases from J; bases unmatched to any gene: 3. Sequencing was carried out using PBMCs. The receptor was derived from a girl aged 2 to 9 in good health and CMV-seronegative. The V call is TRBV7-8, the J call TRBJ1-6; TRBD1 agrees at 11 bases. The CDR3 DNA sequence: TGTGCCAGCAGCTGGGGACAGGGGGGCAATTCACCCCTCCACTTT. It specifies CASSWGQGGNSPLHF. The whole variable domain, remainder taken from reference TRBV7-8 and TRBJ1-6, is GAGVSQSPRYKVAKRGQDVALRCDPISGHVSLFWYQQALGQGPEFLTYFQNEAQLDKSGLPSDRFFAERPEGSVSTLKIQRTQQEDSAVYLCASSWGQGGNSPLHFGNGTRLTVT.